This T cell receptor beta chain stems from a study of cytomegalovirus exposure and HLA in healthy donors. Study-level points and caveats: An analysis that came later showed most CMV-associated TCR beta chains appearing HLA-restricted. The authors enumerated around 150 TCR beta chains as linked to cytomegalovirus. Earlier analysis yielded a pattern in which most TCR beta V segments were productive about 90% or about 30% of the time.

For this clone: What it recognizes is unknown.

PCR employed 60 Vbeta and 13 Jbeta primers. Sequenced by immunoSEQ multiplex PCR; TCRdb stores in-frame clones only, minus some. The sample yields 50,000 to 65,000 clones, more than 60% seen once. Sample: PBMCs. The clonotype originates from a woman in her 40s in good health and CMV-seropositive.

The DNA of the CDR3 is TGTGCCACCAGCAGAGATAACGGGGGGCTCTACGAGCAGTACTTC. Encoded protein: CATSRDNGGLYEQYF. This chain connects TRBV15 to TRBJ2-7; D might be TRBD2 (7 bases). The CDR3 sequence is 15 residues long. Germline V gene sequence: CDR1 LNHNV, CDR2 YYDKDF (reference sequence). V gave up 0 bases and J gave up 3 bases, with 12 bases separating them.